The rows below give T cell receptor beta chains drawn from one sample of a study of blood T cells in healthy people across ages. Each CDR3 protein is one row after TCRdb ran MiXCR on the 5' RACE reads. The table has over 1,500,000 distinct CDR3 sequences, 49% seen once. Sequenced material: blood. The receptors were gathered from a middle-aged woman in good health. Each CDR3 is given with its conserved first and last residue. Each record gives: J gene, CDR3 length, V gene, D gene, clone size, CDR3 DNA, CDR3 protein. A D gene is named only where the DNA matches it firmly. Expanded clones get a size class; other rows say once, few or many, or leave the size out.

>TRBJ1-2|14|TRBV6-2/TRBV6-3|TRBD1|NA
TGTGCCAGCAGTTACCCCAGGACAGGAGAAGGCTACACCTTC
CASSYPRTGEGYTF
>TRBJ1-2|15|TRBV14|TRBD1|NA
TGTGCCAGCAGCCAGAATGACAGGGTCTCCTATGGCTACAACTTC
CASSQNDRVSYGYNF
>TRBJ2-7|11|TRBV28|NA|NA
TGTGCCAGCAGAAAAGACTACGAGCAGTACTTC
CASRKDYEQYF
>TRBJ2-4|14|TRBV6-2/TRBV6-3|NA|NA
TGTGCCAGCAGCCCTATGACTTGGGCGGACATTCAGTACTTC
CASSPMTWADIQYF
>TRBJ2-5|17|TRBV15|NA|NA
TGTGCCACCAGCAGAGATCGTGGGGGGGGCCACCAAGAGACCCAGTACTTC
CATSRDRGGGHQETQYF
>TRBJ1-2|14|TRBV6-5|NA|NA
TGTGCCAGCAGTTACTCAGGAGGGGCGGCCGGCTACACCTTC
CASSYSGGAAGYTF
>TRBJ1-2|16|TRBV12-3/TRBV12-4|TRBD1|NA
TGTGCCAGCAGTAGCAATATGGGACAGGGAGACTATGGCCACACCTTC
CASSSNMGQGDYGHTF
>TRBJ2-5|13|TRBV6-5|NA|NA
TGTGCCGGCCGGCGGGACCCCCTTTCTGCCCAGTACTTC
CAGRRDPLSAQYF
>TRBJ1-6|16|TRBV7-9|NA|NA
TGTGCCAGCAGCTTAGCGGTGGGGACTCACAATTCACCCCTCCACTTT
CASSLAVGTHNSPLHF
>TRBJ2-1|17|TRBV20-1|TRBD1|once
TGCAGTGCTCCGGGGGGGGGACAGGGGCTCAATCAGAATGAGCAGTTCTTC
CSAPGGGQGLNQNEQFF
>TRBJ2-5|13|TRBV9|NA|NA
TGTGCCAGCAGCGGCGGGACAGAAGAGACCCAGTACTTC
CASSGGTEETQYF
>TRBJ2-1|15|TRBV4-3|NA|NA
TGCGCCAGCAGCCAAGATCCAGGGATGGACAATGAGCGGCTCTTC
CASSQDPGMDNERLF
>TRBJ2-7|13|TRBV27|NA|many
TGTGCCAGCAGCCCCAGACTCTCCTACGAGCAGTACTTC
CASSPRLSYEQYF
>TRBJ2-3|12|TRBV7-3|NA|few
TGTGCCAGCAGCTTAGGCGGAAATCCGCAGTATTTT
CASSLGGNPQYF
>TRBJ1-5|15|TRBV20-1|NA|NA
TGCAGTGCTAGAGTGGGGGTAGATAGCAATCAGCCCCAGCATTTT
CSARVGVDSNQPQHF
>TRBJ2-1|13|TRBV9|TRBD1|few
TGTGCCAGCAGCCCACAGGGGGCCGATGAGCAGTTCTTC
CASSPQGADEQFF
>TRBJ1-6|14|TRBV5-1|NA|NA
TGCGCCAGCAGCTTGGATCAGGGATATTCACCCCTCCACTTT
CASSLDQGYSPLHF
>TRBJ2-7|12|TRBV20-1|NA|NA
TGCAGTGCTACCCGCGGGTCAGGCGAGCAGTACTTC
CSATRGSGEQYF
>TRBJ2-3|15|TRBV3-1|NA|few
TGTGCCAGCAGCCAAGGGGGGGCGATCACAGATACGCAGTATTTT
CASSQGGAITDTQYF
>TRBJ2-1|17|TRBV4-1|TRBD2|few
TGCGCCAGCAGCCAAGATGGCAGCGGGGTCCCCTACAATGAGCAGTTCTTC
CASSQDGSGVPYNEQFF
>TRBJ2-1|14|TRBV7-3|NA|NA
TGTGCCAGCAGCGTCCCGGACGGGACGAATGAGCAGTTCTTC
CASSVPDGTNEQFF
>TRBJ2-5|19|TRBV5-1|TRBD2|NA
TGCGCCAGCAGCTTGGCCGTGTTAGCGGGGGGGCTCAATCGGGAGACCCAGTACTTC
CASSLAVLAGGLNRETQYF
>TRBJ2-1|15|TRBV5-1|TRBD1|NA
TGCGCCAGCAGCTTACAGGGGCCCTCAATGAATGAGCAGTTCTTC
CASSLQGPSMNEQFF
>TRBJ2-3|15|TRBV20-1|TRBD2|NA
TGCAGTGCCGGGACTAGCGGGGCGGGCACAGATACGCAGTATTTT
CSAGTSGAGTDTQYF
>TRBJ2-1|16|TRBV7-2|TRBD1|NA
TGTGCCAGCAGCTCCTCGGGCAGGGGGCTGGGGGATGAGCAGTTCTTC
CASSSSGRGLGDEQFF
>TRBJ2-7|17|TRBV7-2|NA|NA
TGTGCCAGCAGCTTAAGGTTCGGCGAGGGGGTAATCAACGAGCAGTACTTC
CASSLRFGEGVINEQYF
>TRBJ2-7|13|TRBV20-1|NA|NA
TGCAGTGCTACGGATACGGGGGCCTACGAGCAGTACTTC
CSATDTGAYEQYF
>TRBJ2-5|17|TRBV6-2/TRBV6-3|NA|few
TGTGCCAGCAGTTACGGTGCTGGGGTCAGGGGCCAAGAGACCCAGTACTTC
CASSYGAGVRGQETQYF